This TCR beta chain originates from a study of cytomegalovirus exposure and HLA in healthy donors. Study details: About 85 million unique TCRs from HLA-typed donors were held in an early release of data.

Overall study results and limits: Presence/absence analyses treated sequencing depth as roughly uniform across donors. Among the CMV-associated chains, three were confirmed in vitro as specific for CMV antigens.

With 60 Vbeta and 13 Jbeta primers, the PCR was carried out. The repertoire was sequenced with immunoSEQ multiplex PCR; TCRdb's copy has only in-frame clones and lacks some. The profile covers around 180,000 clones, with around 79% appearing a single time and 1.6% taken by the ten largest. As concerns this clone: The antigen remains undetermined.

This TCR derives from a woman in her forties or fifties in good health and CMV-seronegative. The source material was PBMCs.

CDR3 protein: CASSEGGYGNHNEQFF. In DNA form, the CDR3 reads TGTGCCAGCAGTGAAGGGGGGTATGGCAACCACAATGAGCAGTTCTTC. V usage is TRBV25-1 and J usage is TRBJ2-1; D perhaps matches TRBD2 (6 bases). The CDR3 spans 16 residues. Trimming pared 2 bases from V and 5 bases from J, leaving 16 bases between. Germline values: CDR1 MGHDK, CDR2 SYGVNS. Filled out from reference TRBV25-1 and TRBJ2-1, the complete variable domain reads EADIYQTPRYLVIGTGKKITLECSQTMGHDKMYWYQQDPGMELHLIHYSYGVNSTEKGDLSSESTVSRIRTEHFPLTLESARPSHTSQYLCASSEGGYGNHNEQFFGPGTRLTVL.